These 6 T cell receptor beta chains came from one sample sequenced in a study of T cells in Graves' hyperthyroidism and ophthalmopathy. Amplified TCR beta CDR3 regions came from RNA transcripts. The TCR CDR3 first-round RT-PCR relied on the HTBI primer set. A single record per CDR3 protein comes from TCRdb applying MiXCR to the multiplex PCR reads. The repertoire holds about 600,000 distinct CDR3 sequences, 12% to 15% seen once, with over 6% in the top ten. Material: blood. The receptor set was obtained from a woman in her late teens or twenties with Graves' ophthalmopathy.

This clonotype was seen ten or more times. The rearrangement joins TRBV12-3 or TRBV12-4 to TRBJ1-4, with 8 bases fitting TRBD1. This CDR3 is 15 amino acids long. V was pared by 5 bases and J by 3 bases, with 5 bases of the junction left unmatched. In nucleotides, the CDR3 is TGTGCCAGCAGTCCGTGGGGACAGGCTAATGAAAAACTGTTTTTT. It specifies CASSPWGQANEKLFF.

This clonotype was seen ten or more times. This chain links TRBV12-3 or TRBV12-4 with TRBJ1-5; D gene ambiguous. This CDR3 is built from 15 residues. The V gene lost 5 bases and the J gene lost 0 bases, with 11 bases spanning the gap. The CDR3 DNA is TGTGCCAGCAGTACCTCAGGATATAGCAATCAGCCCCAGCATTTT. This encodes CASSTSGYSNQPQHF.

This clonotype has only a few counts. The rearrangement uses TRBV10-3 and TRBJ1-6, with D possibly matching TRBD1 (6 bases). This CDR3 spans 16 amino acids. From germline, CDR1 is ENHRY and CDR2 SYGVKD. V lost 7 bases and J 8 bases, leaving 21 bases between the germline ends. The CDR3 spells CAINDASGERDSPLHF. CDR3 sequence (DNA): TGTGCCATCAACGATGCCTCAGGGGAGAGGGATTCACCCCTCCACTTT.

The rearrangement uses TRBV5-1 and TRBJ2-3; 8 positions agree with TRBD2. The CDR3 totals 15 residues. J gave up 3 bases and V 4 bases, and 7 bases lay outside the gene matches. Germline V gene data show CDR1 as SGHRS and CDR2 as YFSETQ. For the CDR3, the DNA is TGCGCCAGCAGCCGGGGGGGGGGGCAGACAGATACGCAGTATTTT. Protein: CASSRGGGQTDTQYF.

This clonotype was recorded many times. The V gene is TRBV6-2 or TRBV6-3, the J gene TRBJ2-3; 13 bases are shared with TRBD2. This CDR3 is built from 20 residues. V lost 2 bases, J lost 1 base, and 12 bases stayed unmatched. Germline values: CDR1 MNHEY, CDR2 SVGEGT. The CDR3, as DNA: TGTGCCAGCAGTTACCCGGGACTAGCGGGACCTCTTGCGGGCACAGATACGCAGTATTTT. This gives the protein CASSYPGLAGPLAGTDTQYF.

J is TRBJ2-7 and V is TRBV2; 7 bases match TRBD1. CDR1 SNHLY and CDR2 FYNNEI come from the germline V gene. This CDR3 spans 12 amino acids. After removal of 6 bases from V and 5 bases from J, the junction contained 4 bases not matched to a gene. The CDR3 here is CASRGDSDEQYF. In DNA form, the CDR3 reads TGTGCCAGCAGGGGGGACAGTGACGAGCAGTACTTC.